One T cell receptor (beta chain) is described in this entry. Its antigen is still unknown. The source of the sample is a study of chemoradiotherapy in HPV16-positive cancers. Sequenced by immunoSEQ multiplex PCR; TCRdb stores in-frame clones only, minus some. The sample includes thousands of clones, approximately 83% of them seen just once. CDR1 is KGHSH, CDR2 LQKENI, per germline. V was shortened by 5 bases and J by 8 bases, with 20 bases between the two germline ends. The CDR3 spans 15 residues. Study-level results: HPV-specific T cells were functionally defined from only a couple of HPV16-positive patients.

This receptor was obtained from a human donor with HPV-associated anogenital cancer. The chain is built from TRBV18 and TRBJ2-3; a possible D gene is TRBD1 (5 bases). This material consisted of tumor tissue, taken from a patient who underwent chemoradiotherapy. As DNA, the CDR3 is TGTGCCAGCTCAACCCAGGGCTGGACGGCCGGTACGCAGTATTTT. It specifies CASSTQGWTAGTQYF.